The clone carrying this T cell receptor (beta chain) is labeled as medium-sized (0.01 to 0.1%). The treatment was: randomized to nivolumab then ipilimumab (arm A) or the reverse (arm B). This entry belongs to a study of sequential checkpoint blockade in melanoma. Assay used: immunoSEQ multiplex PCR; TCRdb lists only in-frame clones, some missing. The sample holds about 28,000 clones, approximately 80% seen once. The source of this sequence is a human donor with melanoma. The specimen comprised CD8+ T cells sorted from blood (inferred from file names), sampled from a patient given nivolumab and ipilimumab in sequence.

This CDR3 reads CASSLAGRVSYNEQFF. The CDR3 DNA is TGTGCCAGCAGCTTAGCGGGCAGGGTATCCTACAATGAGCAGTTCTTC. The genes are TRBV7-2 and TRBJ2-1, with D perhaps TRBD1 (5 bases). The ends were cut back, 0 bases at V and 1 base at J, with 10 bases in the middle. This CDR3 comprises 16 residues. Per germline, CDR1 SGHTA and CDR2 FQGNSA.